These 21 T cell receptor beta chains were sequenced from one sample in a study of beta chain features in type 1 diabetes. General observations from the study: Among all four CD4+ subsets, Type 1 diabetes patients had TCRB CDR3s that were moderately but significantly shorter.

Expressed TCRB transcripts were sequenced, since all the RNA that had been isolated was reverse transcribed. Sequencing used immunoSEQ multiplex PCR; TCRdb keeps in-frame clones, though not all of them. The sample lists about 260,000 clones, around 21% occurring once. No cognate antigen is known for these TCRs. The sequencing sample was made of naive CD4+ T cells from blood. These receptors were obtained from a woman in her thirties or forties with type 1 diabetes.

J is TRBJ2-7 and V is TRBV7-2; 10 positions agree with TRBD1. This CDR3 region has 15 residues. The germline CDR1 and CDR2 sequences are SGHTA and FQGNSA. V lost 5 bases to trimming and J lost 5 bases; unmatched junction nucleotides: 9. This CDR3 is CASSARDRGPDEQYF. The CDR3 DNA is TGTGCCAGCAGCGCCCGGGACAGGGGACCGGACGAGCAGTACTTC.

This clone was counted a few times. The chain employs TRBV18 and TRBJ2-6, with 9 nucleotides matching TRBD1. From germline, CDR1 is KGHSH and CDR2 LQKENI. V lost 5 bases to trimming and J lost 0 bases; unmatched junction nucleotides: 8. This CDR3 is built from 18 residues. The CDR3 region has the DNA TGTGCCAGCTCATCCCTAGGGACAGGGAGCTCTGGGGCCAACGTCCTGACTTTC. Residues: CASSSLGTGSSGANVLTF.

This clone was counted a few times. CDR3 region: CASSQDLAGTTYEQYF. Here the CDR3 DNA reads TGCGCCAGCAGCCAAGATCTGGCGGGGACTACCTACGAGCAGTACTTC. This chain uses TRBV4-3 with TRBJ2-7; the match to TRBD2 covers 7 bases. Germline CDR1 reads LGHNA; CDR2 reads YSLEER. This CDR3 contains 16 residues. Germline trimming cut 0 bases from V and 2 bases from J; bases unmatched to any gene: 7.

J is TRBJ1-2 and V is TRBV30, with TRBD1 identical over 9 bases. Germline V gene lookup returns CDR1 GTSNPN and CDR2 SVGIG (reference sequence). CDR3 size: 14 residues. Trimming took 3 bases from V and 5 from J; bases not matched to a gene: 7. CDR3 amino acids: CAWSPDRGRYGYTF. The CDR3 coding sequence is TGTGCCTGGAGCCCGGACAGGGGACGGTATGGCTACACCTTC.

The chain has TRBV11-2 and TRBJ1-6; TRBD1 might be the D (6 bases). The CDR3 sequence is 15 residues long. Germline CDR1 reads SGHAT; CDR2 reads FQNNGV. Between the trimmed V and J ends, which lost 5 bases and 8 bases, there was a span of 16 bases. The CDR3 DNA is TGTGCCAGCAGCCTAAGACAGGCCCAGGATTCACCCCTCCACTTT. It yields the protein CASSLRQAQDSPLHF.

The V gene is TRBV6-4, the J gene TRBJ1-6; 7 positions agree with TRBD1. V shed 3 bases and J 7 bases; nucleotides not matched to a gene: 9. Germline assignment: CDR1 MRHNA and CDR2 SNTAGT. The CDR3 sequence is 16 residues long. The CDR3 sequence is CASSEFQQGSNSPLHF. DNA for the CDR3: TGTGCCAGCAGTGAATTCCAACAGGGGTCCAATTCACCCCTCCACTTT.

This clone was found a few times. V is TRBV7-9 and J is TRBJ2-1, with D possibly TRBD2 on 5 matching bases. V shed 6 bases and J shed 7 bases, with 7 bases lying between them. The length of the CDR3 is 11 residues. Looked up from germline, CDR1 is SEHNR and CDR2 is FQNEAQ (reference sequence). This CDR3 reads CASSRGNEQFF. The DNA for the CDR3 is TGTGCCAGCAGTCGAGGGAATGAGCAGTTCTTC.

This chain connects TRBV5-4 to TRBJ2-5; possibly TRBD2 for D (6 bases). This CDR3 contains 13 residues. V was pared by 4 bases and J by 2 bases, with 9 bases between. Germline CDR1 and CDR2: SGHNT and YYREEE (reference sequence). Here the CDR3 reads CASSLGLQETQYF. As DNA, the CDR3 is TGTGCCAGCAGCCTGGGACTTCAAGAGACCCAGTACTTC.

CDR3 protein: CASSVRQGADGYTF. The CDR3 DNA is TGTGCCAGCAGTGTGCGTCAGGGGGCCGATGGCTACACCTTC. This chain uses TRBV2 with TRBJ1-2; 8 nucleotides line up with TRBD1. V lost 4 bases and J lost 6; bases outside the gene matches: 7. Germline V gene data show CDR1 as SNHLY and CDR2 as FYNNEI. CDR3 size: 14 residues.

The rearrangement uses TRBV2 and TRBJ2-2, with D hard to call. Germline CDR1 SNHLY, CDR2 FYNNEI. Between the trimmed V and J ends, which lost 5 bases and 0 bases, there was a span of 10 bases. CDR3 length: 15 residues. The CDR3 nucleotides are TGTGCCAGCAGTCCCCCCTTGTCGAACACCGGGGAGCTGTTTTTT. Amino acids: CASSPPLSNTGELFF.

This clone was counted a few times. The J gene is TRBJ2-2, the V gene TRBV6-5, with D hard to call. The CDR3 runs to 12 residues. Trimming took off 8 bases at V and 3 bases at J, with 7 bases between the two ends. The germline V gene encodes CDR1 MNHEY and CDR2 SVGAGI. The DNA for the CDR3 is TGTGCCAGCCGGTTAGACACCGGGGAGCTGTTTTTT. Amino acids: CASRLDTGELFF.

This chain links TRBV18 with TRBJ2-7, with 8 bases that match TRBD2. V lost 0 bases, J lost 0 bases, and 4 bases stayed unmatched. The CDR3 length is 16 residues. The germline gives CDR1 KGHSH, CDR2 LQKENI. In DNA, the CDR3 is TGTGCCAGCTCACCACCGGGCGGGGGGAGCTCCTACGAGCAGTACTTC. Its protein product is CASSPPGGGSSYEQYF.

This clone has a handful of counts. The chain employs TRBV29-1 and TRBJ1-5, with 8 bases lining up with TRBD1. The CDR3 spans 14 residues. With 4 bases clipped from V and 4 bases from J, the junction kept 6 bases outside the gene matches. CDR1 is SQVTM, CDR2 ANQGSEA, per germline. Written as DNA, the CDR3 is TGCAGCGTTGGGCAGGGGGCTGGGAATCAGCCCCAGCATTTT. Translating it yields CSVGQGAGNQPQHF.

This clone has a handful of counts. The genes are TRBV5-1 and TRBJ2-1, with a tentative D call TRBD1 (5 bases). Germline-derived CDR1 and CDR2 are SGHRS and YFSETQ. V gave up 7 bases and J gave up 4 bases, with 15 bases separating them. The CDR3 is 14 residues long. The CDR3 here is CASAWGLQYNEQFF. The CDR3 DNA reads TGCGCCAGCGCCTGGGGCCTCCAGTACAATGAGCAGTTCTTC.

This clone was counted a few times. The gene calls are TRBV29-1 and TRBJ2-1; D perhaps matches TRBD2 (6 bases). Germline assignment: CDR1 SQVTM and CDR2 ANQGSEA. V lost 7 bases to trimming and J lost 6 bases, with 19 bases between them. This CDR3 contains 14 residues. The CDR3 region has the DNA TGCAGCGCCCGACTAGGTGGGCCATTCAATGAGCAGTTCTTC. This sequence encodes CSARLGGPFNEQFF.

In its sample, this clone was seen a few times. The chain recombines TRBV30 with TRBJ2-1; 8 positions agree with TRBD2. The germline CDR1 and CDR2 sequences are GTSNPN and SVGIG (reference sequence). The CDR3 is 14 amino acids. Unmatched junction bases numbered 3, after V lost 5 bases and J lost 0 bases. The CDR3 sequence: CAWSSGSSYNEQFF. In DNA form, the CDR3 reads TGTGCCTGGTCCAGCGGGAGCTCCTACAATGAGCAGTTCTTC.

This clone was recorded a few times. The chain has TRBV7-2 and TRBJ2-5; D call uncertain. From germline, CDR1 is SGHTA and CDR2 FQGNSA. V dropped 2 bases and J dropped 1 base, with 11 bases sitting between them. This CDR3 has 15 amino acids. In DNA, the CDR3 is TGTGCCAGCAGCTTAAGTTTAGGAGTCCAAGAGACCCAGTACTTC. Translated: CASSLSLGVQETQYF.

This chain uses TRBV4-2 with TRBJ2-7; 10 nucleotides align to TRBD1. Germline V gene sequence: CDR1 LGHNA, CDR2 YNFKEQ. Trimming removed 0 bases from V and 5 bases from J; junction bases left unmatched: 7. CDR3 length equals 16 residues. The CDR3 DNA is TGTGCCAGCAGCCAAGAGGGACAGGGGCAGGCGGACGAGCAGTACTTC. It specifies CASSQEGQGQADEQYF.

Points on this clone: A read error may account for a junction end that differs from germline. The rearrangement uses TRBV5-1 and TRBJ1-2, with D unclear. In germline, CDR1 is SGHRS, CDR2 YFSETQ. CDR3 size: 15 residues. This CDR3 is CASTLSGASNYGYTF. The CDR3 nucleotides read TGCGCCAGCACCTTGTCGGGAGCTTCTAACTATGGCTACACCTTC.

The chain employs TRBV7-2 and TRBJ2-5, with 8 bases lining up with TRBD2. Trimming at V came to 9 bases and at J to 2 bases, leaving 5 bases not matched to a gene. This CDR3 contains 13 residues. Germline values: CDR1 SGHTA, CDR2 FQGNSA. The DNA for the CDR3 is TGTGCCAGTCGGGAGGGAAGACAAGAGACCCAGTACTTC. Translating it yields CASREGRQETQYF.

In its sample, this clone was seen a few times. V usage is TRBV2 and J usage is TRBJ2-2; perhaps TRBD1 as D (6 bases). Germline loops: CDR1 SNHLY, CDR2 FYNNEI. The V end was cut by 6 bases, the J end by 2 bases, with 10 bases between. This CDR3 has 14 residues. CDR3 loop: CASRKDRNTGELFF. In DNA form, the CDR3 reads TGTGCCAGCAGAAAGGACAGAAACACCGGGGAGCTGTTTTTT.